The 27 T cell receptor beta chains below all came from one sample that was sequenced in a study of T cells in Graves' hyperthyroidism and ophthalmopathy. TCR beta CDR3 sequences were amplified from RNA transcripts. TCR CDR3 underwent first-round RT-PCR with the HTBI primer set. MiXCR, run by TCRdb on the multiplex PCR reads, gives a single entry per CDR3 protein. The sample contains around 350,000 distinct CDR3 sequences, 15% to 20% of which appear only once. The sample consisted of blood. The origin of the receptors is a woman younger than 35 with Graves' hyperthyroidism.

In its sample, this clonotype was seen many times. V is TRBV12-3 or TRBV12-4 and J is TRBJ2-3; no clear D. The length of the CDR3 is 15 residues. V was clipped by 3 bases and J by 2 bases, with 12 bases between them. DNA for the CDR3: TGTGCCAGCAGTTTTATTCAGTCGAACACAGATACGCAGTATTTT. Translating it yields CASSFIQSNTDTQYF.

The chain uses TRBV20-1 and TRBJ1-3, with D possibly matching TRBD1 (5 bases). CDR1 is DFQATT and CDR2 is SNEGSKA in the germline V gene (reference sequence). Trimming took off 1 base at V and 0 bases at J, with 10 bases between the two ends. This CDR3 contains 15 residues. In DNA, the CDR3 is TGCAGTGCTAGAGGACAGATAAGCTCTGGAAACACCATATATTTT. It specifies CSARGQISSGNTIYF.

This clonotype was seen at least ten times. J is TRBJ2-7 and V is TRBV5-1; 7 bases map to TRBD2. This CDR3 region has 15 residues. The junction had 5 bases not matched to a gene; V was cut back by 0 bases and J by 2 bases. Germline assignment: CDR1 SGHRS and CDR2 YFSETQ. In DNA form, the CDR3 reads TGCGCCAGCAGCTTGGGAGCTAGCGGCCCCTACGAGCAGTACTTC. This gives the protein CASSLGASGPYEQYF.

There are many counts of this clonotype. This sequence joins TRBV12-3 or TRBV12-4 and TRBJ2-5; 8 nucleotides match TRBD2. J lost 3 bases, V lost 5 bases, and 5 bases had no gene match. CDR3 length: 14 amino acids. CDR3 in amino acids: CASSPPGLEETQYF. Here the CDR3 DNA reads TGTGCCAGCAGTCCGCCGGGACTAGAAGAGACCCAGTACTTC.

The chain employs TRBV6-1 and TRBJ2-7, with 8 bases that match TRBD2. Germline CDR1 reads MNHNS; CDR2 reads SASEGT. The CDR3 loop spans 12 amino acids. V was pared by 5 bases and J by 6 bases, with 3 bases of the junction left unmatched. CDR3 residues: CASSPLAAEQYF. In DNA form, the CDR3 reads TGTGCCAGCAGTCCACTAGCGGCCGAGCAGTACTTC.

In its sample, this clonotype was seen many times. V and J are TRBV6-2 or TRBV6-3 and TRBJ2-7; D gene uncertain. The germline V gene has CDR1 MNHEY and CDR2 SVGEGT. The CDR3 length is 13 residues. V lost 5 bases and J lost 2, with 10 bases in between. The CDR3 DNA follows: TGTGCCAGCAGTCTACCGGGCGCCTACGAGCAGTACTTC. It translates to CASSLPGAYEQYF.

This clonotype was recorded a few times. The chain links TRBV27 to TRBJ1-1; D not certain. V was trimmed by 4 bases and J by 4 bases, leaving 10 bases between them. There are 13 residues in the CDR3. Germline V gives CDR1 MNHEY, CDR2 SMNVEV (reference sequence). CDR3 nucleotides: TGTGCCAGCAGTTCGCGGGAAACCACTGAAGCTTTCTTT. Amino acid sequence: CASSSRETTEAFF.

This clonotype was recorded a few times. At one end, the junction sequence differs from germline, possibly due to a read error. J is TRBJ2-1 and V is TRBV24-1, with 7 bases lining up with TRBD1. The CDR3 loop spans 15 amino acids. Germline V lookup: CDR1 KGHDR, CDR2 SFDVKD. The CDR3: CATSDYGTEFDEKFF. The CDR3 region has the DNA TGTGCCACCAGTGATTATGGGACAGAGTTCGATGAGAAGTTCTTC.

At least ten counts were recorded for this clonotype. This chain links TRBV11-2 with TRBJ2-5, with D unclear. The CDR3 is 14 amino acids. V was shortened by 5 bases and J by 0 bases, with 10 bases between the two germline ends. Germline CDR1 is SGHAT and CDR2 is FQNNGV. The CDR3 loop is CASSRSQYQETQYF. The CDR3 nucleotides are TGTGCCAGCAGCCGATCTCAGTACCAAGAGACCCAGTACTTC.

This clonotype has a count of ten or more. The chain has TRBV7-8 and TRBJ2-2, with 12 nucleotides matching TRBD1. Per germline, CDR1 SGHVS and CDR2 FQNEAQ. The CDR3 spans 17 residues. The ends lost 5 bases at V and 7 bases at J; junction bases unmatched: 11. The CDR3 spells CASSLRDRGRRNGELFF. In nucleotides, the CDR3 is TGTGCCAGCAGCCTTCGGGACAGGGGGCGCCGAAACGGGGAGCTGTTTTTT.

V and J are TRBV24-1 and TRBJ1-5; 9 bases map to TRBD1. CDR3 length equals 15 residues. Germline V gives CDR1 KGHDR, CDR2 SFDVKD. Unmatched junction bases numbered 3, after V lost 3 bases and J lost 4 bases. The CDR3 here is CATSDPGQGNQPQHF. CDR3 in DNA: TGTGCCACCAGTGATCCGGGACAGGGTAATCAGCCCCAGCATTTT.

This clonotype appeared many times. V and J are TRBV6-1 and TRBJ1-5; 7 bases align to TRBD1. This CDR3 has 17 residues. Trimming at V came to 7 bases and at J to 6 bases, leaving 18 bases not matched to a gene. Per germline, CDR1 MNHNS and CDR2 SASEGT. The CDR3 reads CASTEGAEQSSFQPQHF. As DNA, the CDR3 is TGTGCCAGCACTGAGGGGGCGGAGCAATCCTCTTTTCAGCCCCAGCATTTT.

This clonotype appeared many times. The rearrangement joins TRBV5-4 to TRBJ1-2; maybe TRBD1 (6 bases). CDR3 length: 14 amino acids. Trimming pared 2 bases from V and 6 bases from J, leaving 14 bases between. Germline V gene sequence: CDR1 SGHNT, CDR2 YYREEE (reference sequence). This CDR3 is CASSLLQGLDGYTF. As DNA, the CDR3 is TGTGCCAGCAGCTTACTACAGGGCCTAGATGGCTACACCTTC.

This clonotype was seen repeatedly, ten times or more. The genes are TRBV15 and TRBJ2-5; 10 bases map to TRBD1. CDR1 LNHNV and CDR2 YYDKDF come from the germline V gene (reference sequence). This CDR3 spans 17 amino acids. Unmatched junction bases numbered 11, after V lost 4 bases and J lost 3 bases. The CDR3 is CATSTGTGDEKKETQYF. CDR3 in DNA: TGTGCCACCAGCACTGGGACAGGGGATGAGAAAAAAGAGACCCAGTACTTC.

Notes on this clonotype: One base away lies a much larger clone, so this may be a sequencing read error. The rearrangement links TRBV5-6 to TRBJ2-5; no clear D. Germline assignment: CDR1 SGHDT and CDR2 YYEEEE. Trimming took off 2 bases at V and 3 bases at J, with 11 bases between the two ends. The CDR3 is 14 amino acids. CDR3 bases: TGTGCCAGCAGCTTAGTCGGCCCCGAAGAGACCCAGTACTTC. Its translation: CASSLVGPEETQYF.

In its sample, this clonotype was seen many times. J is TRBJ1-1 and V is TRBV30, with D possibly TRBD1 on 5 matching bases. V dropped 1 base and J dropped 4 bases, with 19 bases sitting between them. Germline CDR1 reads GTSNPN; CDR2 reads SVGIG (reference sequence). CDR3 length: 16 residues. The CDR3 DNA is TGTGCCTGGAGTGGGGGGAGTGGGGGAGGTGGCACTGAAGCTTTCTTT. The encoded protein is CAWSGGSGGGGTEAFF. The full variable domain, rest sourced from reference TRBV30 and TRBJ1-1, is SQTIHQWPATLVQPVGSPLSLECTVEGTSNPNLYWYRQAAGRGLQLLFYSVGIGQISSEVPQNLSASRPQDRQFILSSKKLLLSDSGFYLCAWSGGSGGGGTEAFFGQGTRLTVV.

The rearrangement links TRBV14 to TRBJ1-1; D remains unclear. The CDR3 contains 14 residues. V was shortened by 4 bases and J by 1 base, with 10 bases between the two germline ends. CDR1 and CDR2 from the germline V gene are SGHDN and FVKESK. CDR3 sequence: CASSLFVENTEAFF. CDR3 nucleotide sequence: TGTGCCAGCAGCCTCTTCGTAGAGAACACTGAAGCTTTCTTT.

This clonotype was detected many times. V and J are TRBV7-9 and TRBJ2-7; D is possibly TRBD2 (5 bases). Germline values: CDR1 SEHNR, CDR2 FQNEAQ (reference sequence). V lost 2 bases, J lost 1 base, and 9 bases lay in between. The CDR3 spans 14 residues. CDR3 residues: CASSLQAGSYEQYF. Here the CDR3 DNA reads TGTGCCAGCAGCTTACAGGCGGGTTCCTACGAGCAGTACTTC.

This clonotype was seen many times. CDR3 bases: TGCAGTGCCCAGACAGTCACCGGGGAGCTGTTTTTT. Translating it yields CSAQTVTGELFF. The chain joins TRBV20-1 to TRBJ2-2, with D maybe TRBD1 (5 bases). V gave up 6 bases and J gave up 4 bases, with 9 bases separating them. The CDR3 covers 12 residues. Germline V gene data show CDR1 as DFQATT and CDR2 as SNEGSKA (reference sequence).

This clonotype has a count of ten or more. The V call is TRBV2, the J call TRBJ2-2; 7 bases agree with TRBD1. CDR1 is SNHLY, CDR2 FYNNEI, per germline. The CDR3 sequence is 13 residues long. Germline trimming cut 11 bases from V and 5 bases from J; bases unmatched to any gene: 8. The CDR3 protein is CAGRTGMTGELFF. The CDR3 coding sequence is TGTGCCGGAAGGACAGGAATGACCGGGGAGCTGTTTTTT.

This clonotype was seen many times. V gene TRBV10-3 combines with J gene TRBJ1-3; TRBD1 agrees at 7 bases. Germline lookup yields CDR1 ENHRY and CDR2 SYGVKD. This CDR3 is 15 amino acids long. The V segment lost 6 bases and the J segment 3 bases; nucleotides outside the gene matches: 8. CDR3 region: CAISTQGTGGNTIYF. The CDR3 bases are TGTGCCATCAGCACACAGGGGACGGGTGGAAACACCATATATTTT.

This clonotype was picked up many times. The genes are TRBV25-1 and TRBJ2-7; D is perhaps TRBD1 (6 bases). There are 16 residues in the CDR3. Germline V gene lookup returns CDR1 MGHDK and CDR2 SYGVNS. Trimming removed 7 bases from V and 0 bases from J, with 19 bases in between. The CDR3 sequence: CASTPTPTGSSYEQYF. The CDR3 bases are TGTGCCAGCACCCCCACCCCCACAGGGAGCTCCTACGAGCAGTACTTC.

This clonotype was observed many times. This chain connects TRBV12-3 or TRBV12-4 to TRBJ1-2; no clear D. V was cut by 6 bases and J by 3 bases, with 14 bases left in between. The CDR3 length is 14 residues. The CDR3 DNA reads TGTGCCAGCAGCCACAGTAGCGGACACTATGGCTACACCTTC. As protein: CASSHSSGHYGYTF.

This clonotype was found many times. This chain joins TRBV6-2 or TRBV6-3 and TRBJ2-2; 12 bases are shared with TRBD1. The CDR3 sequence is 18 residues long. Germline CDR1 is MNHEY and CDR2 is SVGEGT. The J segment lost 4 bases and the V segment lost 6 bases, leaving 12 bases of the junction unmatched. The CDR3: CASSHRDRGRNGTGELFF. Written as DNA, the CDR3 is TGTGCCAGCAGCCACAGGGACAGGGGGCGAAATGGCACCGGGGAGCTGTTTTTT.

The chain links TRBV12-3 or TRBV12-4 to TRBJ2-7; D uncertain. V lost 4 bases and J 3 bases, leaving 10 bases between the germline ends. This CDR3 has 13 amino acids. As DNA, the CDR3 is TGTGCCAGCAGTTATCGCAGATACTACGAGCAGTACTTC. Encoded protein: CASSYRRYYEQYF.

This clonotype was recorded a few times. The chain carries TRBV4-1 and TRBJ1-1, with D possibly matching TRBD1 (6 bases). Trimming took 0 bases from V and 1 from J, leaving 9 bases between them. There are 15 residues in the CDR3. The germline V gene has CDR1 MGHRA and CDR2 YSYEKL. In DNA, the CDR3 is TGCGCCAGCAGCCAAGAGAGCAGGGGGAACACTGAAGCTTTCTTT. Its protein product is CASSQESRGNTEAFF.

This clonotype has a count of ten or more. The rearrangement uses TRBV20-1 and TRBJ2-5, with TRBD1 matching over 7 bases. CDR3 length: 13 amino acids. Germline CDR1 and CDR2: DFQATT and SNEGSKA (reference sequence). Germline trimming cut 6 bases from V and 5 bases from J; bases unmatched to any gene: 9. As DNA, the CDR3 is TGCAGTGCCTACACCACAGGGGCCGAGACCCAGTACTTC. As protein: CSAYTTGAETQYF.